This T cell receptor beta chain is drawn from a study of blood T cell repertoires in COVID-19. Across the whole study: The United States, Italy and Spain were the sources of the acute and convalescent COVID-19 samples. PBMCs, B-cell-depleted T cells, or T cells were the source of the cDNA or gDNA that made up the material.

V gave up 4 bases and J gave up 2 bases; unmatched junction bases: 5. The germline V gene encodes CDR1 MNHEY and CDR2 SVGAGI. The CDR3 is 15 amino acids. This clone was seen a handful of times. Source study methods: Reference gene primer amplification gave nucleated cell count estimates. The data were produced by immunoSEQ multiplex PCR, yet TCRdb's version contains in-frame clones alone and is incomplete. Clonal size and the V and J genes are those of that table, whereas D and trimming came from the DNA. This sample has about 190,000 clones, with 70% to 80% found just once. Sequencing input: peripheral blood. This receptor was identified in a woman in her fifties or sixties with acute or convalescent COVID-19. The rearrangement joins TRBV6-5 to TRBJ2-7, with TRBD2 identical over 10 bases. The CDR3 loop is CASSWGLATPYEQYF. In DNA form, the CDR3 reads TGTGCCAGCAGTTGGGGACTAGCGACCCCCTACGAGCAGTACTTC.